Presented here are 4 T cell receptor beta chains from one specimen sequenced in a study of CD8+ T cells in alopecia areata. Sequencing relied on a cDNA template that was reverse transcribed from extracted RNA. The protocol was immunoSEQ multiplex PCR, while the TCRdb copy is restricted to in-frame clones and leaves out a portion. The sample holds over 100,000 clones; 50% to 55% are singletons and the top ten take roughly 0.5%. Regarding treatment: oral pan-JAK inhibitor, 5-10 mg twice daily. Sequencing was performed on CD4+ T cells sorted from blood, taken at week 4, from a patient treated with tofacitinib. The receptors were sampled from a human donor with alopecia areata.

The V and J genes are TRBV10-3 and TRBJ2-1, with a weak D call TRBD2 (5 bases). In germline, CDR1 is ENHRY, CDR2 SYGVKD. The CDR3 runs to 14 residues. V lost 2 bases to trimming and J lost 5 bases, with 10 bases between them. The CDR3 nucleotides are TGTGCCATCAGTGAGGGCGGGTACAACAATGAGCAGTTCTTC. It specifies CAISEGGYNNEQFF.

V usage is TRBV27 and J usage is TRBJ2-5; 11 bases line up with TRBD2. Germline V gene data show CDR1 as MNHEY and CDR2 as SMNVEV (reference sequence). The CDR3 spans 14 residues. Trimming removed 4 bases from V and 7 bases from J; junction bases left unmatched: 5. In nucleotides, the CDR3 is TGTGCCAGCAGTTCAACTAGCGGGAGTTGGACCCAGTACTTC. Its translation is CASSSTSGSWTQYF.

The chain employs TRBV4-2 and TRBJ2-3, with no clear D. Trimming shortened V by 4 bases and J by 1 base, and 3 bases separated the two germline ends. The CDR3 sequence is 12 residues long. In germline, CDR1 is LGHNA, CDR2 YNFKEQ. For the CDR3, the DNA is TGTGCCAGCAGCCTACGCACAGATACGCAGTATTTT. Encoded protein: CASSLRTDTQYF.

V usage is TRBV29-1 and J usage is TRBJ1-2, with TRBD1 as a possible D gene (6 bases). Germline CDR1 SQVTM, CDR2 ANQGSEA. The CDR3 covers 14 residues. The V and J ends lost 1 base and 5 bases respectively, with 14 bases between them. The CDR3 is CSVEGGHLDYGYTF. CDR3 in DNA: TGCAGCGTTGAAGGGGGACACTTGGATTATGGCTACACCTTC.